Listed below are T cell receptor beta chains from one sample, sequenced in a study of blood T cell repertoires in COVID-19. Produced via immunoSEQ multiplex PCR; TCRdb's table is partial and in-frame only. Counted here are 100,000 to 150,000 clones, roughly 89% occurring once; the ten biggest clones make up approximately 3.9%. The sample comprised peripheral blood. The receptor set was obtained from a woman aged 55-69 years with COVID-19, enrolled during active disease. CDR3s include the opening cysteine and the closing phenylalanine or tryptophan. A D gene is named only where the DNA matches it firmly. Expanded clones get a size class; other rows say once, few or many, or leave the size out.

cdr3_nt: TGTGCCAGCAGCCAAGATTTGCGGGGGGGGCGGACTGAAGCTTTCTTT
cdr3_aa: CASSQDLRGGRTEAFF
j_call: TRBJ1-1
d_call: -
v_call: TRBV4-2
clone_size: -

cdr3_nt: TGTGCCAGTACCTTAGCGGGGGGACTCCAAGAGACCCAGTACTTC
cdr3_aa: CASTLAGGLQETQYF
j_call: TRBJ2-5
d_call: TRBD2
v_call: TRBV19
clone_size: -

cdr3_nt: TGTGCCAGCAGCCAAGATCGGGAACATGGCTACACCTTC
cdr3_aa: CASSQDREHGYTF
j_call: TRBJ1-2
d_call: -
v_call: TRBV4-2
clone_size: -

cdr3_nt: TGCGCCAGCAGCCAAGCGGGAATGGTTCATCAGCCCCAGCATTTT
cdr3_aa: CASSQAGMVHQPQHF
j_call: TRBJ1-5
d_call: -
v_call: TRBV4-1
clone_size: -

cdr3_nt: TGTGCCAGCAGCTTAGCAGGGGGTCAGCCCCAGCATTTT
cdr3_aa: CASSLAGGQPQHF
j_call: TRBJ1-5
d_call: TRBD1
v_call: TRBV5-4
clone_size: -

cdr3_nt: TGTGCCAGCAGTGGCCGGGACAGCAACACCGGGGAGCTGTTTTTT
cdr3_aa: CASSGRDSNTGELFF
j_call: TRBJ2-2
d_call: TRBD1
v_call: TRBV7-9
clone_size: -

cdr3_nt: TGTGCCAGCAGCTCGAGGGACTACGAGGCGGAGCAGTTCTTC
cdr3_aa: CASSSRDYEAEQFF
j_call: TRBJ2-1
d_call: TRBD2
v_call: TRBV7-2
clone_size: -

cdr3_nt: TGCGCCAGCAGTAAGCCACAGGGGCGGGATAATGAAAAACTGTTTTTT
cdr3_aa: CASSKPQGRDNEKLFF
j_call: TRBJ1-4
d_call: TRBD1
v_call: TRBV10-1
clone_size: once

cdr3_nt: TGTGCCAGCACCCTACAGGAGAACACTGAAGCTTTCTTT
cdr3_aa: CASTLQENTEAFF
j_call: TRBJ1-1
d_call: -
v_call: TRBV2
clone_size: -

cdr3_nt: TGTGCCAGCAGTGACTCGGCAGGAGGGGTTGGGGCCAACGTCCTGACTTTC
cdr3_aa: CASSDSAGGVGANVLTF
j_call: TRBJ2-6
d_call: -
v_call: TRBV6-4
clone_size: -

cdr3_nt: TGTGCCAGTAGTATAACCTCGGATTCACCCCTCCACTTT
cdr3_aa: CASSITSDSPLHF
j_call: TRBJ1-6
d_call: -
v_call: TRBV19
clone_size: -

cdr3_nt: TGCAGTGCCGCGGCGGGGGACAGGGGGTTCTTC
cdr3_aa: CSAAAGDRGFF
j_call: TRBJ2-1
d_call: TRBD1
v_call: TRBV20-1
clone_size: -

cdr3_nt: TGTGCCAGCAGCGTAGGTGGGACAGGGGATGAGACCCAGTACTTC
cdr3_aa: CASSVGGTGDETQYF
j_call: TRBJ2-5
d_call: TRBD1
v_call: TRBV9
clone_size: -

cdr3_nt: TGTGCCAGCAGCTCGCGGGGGGCTACTTACAATGAGCAGTTCTTC
cdr3_aa: CASSSRGATYNEQFF
j_call: TRBJ2-1
d_call: TRBD2
v_call: TRBV9
clone_size: -

cdr3_nt: TGTGCCAGCAGCTTATCAGGCGTCGGCTACACCTTC
cdr3_aa: CASSLSGVGYTF
j_call: TRBJ1-2
d_call: -
v_call: TRBV11-3
clone_size: -

cdr3_nt: TGTGCCAGCAGCTTATTCAGGGGGCGAGACACTGAAGCTTTCTTT
cdr3_aa: CASSLFRGRDTEAFF
j_call: TRBJ1-1
d_call: TRBD1
v_call: TRBV7-2
clone_size: -